Listed below are T cell receptor beta chains from one sample, sequenced in a study of T cell responses to AZD1222 COVID-19 vaccine. Clones were read by immunoSEQ multiplex PCR, and TCRdb kept only the in-frame ones, dropping some. The sample comprises about 140,000 clones, about 92% of which are singletons, and approximately 0.9% rests with the top ten. The sample consisted of peripheral blood, taken on day 0 of MenACWY control vaccination. These receptors came from an adult in good health. CDR3s include the opening cysteine and the closing phenylalanine or tryptophan. Each record gives: J gene, D gene, V gene, CDR3 protein. A D gene is named only where the DNA matches it firmly.

>TRBJ2-7|TRBD1|TRBV27
CASSSLGQGPNGEQYF
>TRBJ2-5|-|TRBV7-9
CASSLASLQETQYF
>TRBJ2-5|-|TRBV4-1
CASSQVVVAAVGETQYF
>TRBJ1-2|TRBD1|TRBV9
CASSADRDYGYTF
>TRBJ2-2|-|TRBV30
CAWNRDTGELFF
>TRBJ2-7|-|TRBV5-5
CASSLDWGSFAYEQYF
>TRBJ1-5|-|TRBV19
CASSILTSNQPQHF
>TRBJ1-3|-|TRBV5-1
CASRELGLASGNTIYF
>TRBJ2-6|TRBD1|TRBV6-2/TRBV6-3
CASSSRTGSQAGANVLTF
>TRBJ2-3|-|TRBV27
CASSSLGDAQYF
>TRBJ2-7|TRBD2|TRBV15
CATSSMLAGVPYEQYF
>TRBJ1-3|-|TRBV19
CASRDSPWASGNTIYF
>TRBJ1-2|-|TRBV4-2
CASSQKDGAFGYTF
>TRBJ2-7|-|TRBV6-2/TRBV6-3
CASSYATKRGPTIYEQYF
>TRBJ2-5|-|TRBV5-4
CASSLTSSQETQYF
>TRBJ2-1|-|TRBV7-8
CASSLNPHSYNEQFF
>TRBJ2-4|TRBD1|TRBV5-1
CASSLRTGGNIQYF
>TRBJ2-3|TRBD2|TRBV4-2
CASNPALAGSTDTQYF
>TRBJ1-6|-|TRBV9
CASRDRAESSPLHF
>TRBJ2-7|-|TRBV29-1
CSVESGYEQYF
>TRBJ2-1|TRBD2|TRBV4-2
CASSLSSGTNYNEQFF
>TRBJ2-1|-|TRBV9
CASSVQRSSYNEQFF
>TRBJ1-5|TRBD1|TRBV7-2
CASSFPRDSSSNQPQHF
>TRBJ2-1|-|TRBV30
CAWSVPGRYNEQFF
>TRBJ1-6|TRBD1|TRBV7-3
CASSLSVRGNSIDSPLHF
>TRBJ1-6|-|TRBV28
CASSPRVQGPNSPLHF
>TRBJ1-1|-|TRBV5-1
CASRMKGGRVDTEAFF
>TRBJ2-1|TRBD2|TRBV7-3
CASSLYGGRHGEQFF
>TRBJ2-7|TRBD2|TRBV19
CASSRLAGTSYEQYF
>TRBJ1-2|-|TRBV5-1
CASSPAVDRPVYGYTF
>TRBJ2-3|-|TRBV6-1
CASRPQPDTQYF
>TRBJ1-3|TRBD1|TRBV5-4
CASSPDRGRDGDLGNTIYF
>TRBJ1-1|-|TRBV21-1
CASSTPTGEESEAFF